Detailed here is one T cell receptor beta chain. Its antigen is currently unknown. The sample comes from a study of T cell responses to AZD1222 COVID-19 vaccine. Study conclusions and caveats: Spike-specific TCR breadth and depth were elevated following two AZD1222 doses. Spike-spanning, vaccine-associated CD4 TCRs were dominant at 160-218 and 743-854. Repertoire collection took place solely once the T cell response had peaked. Clonal diversity may have been underestimated in mostly white British donors.

Here immunoSEQ multiplex PCR was the method, and the copy in TCRdb shows in-frame clones only, minus some. The sample includes about 160,000 clones, about 91% of them seen just once. Trimming removed 4 bases at V and 9 bases at J, with 16 bases between. The CDR3 is 15 residues long. The germline gives CDR1 LGHDT, CDR2 YNNKEL (reference sequence). Sample: peripheral blood, taken 28 days after the second AZD1222 dose. The clonotype originates from an adult who received the AZD1222 COVID-19 vaccine. V gene TRBV3-1 (or the pseudogene TRBV3-2) combines with J gene TRBJ1-6; a weak D match, TRBD1 (5 bases). CDR3: CASSPQAGQFSPLHF. The CDR3 DNA reads TGTGCCAGCAGCCCCCAAGCAGGGCAATTTTCACCCCTCCACTTT.